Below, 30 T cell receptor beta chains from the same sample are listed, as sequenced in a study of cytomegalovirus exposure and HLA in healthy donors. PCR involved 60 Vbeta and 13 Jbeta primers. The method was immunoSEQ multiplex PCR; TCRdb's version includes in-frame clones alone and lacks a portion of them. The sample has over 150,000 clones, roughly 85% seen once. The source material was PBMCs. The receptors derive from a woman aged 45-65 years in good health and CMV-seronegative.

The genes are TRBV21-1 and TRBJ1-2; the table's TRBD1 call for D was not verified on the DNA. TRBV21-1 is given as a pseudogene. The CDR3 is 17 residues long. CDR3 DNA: TGTGCCAGCAGCCCCGTTGGACAGGGATACCGAATGAAGGGCTACACCTTC. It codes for CASSPVGQGYRMKGYTF.

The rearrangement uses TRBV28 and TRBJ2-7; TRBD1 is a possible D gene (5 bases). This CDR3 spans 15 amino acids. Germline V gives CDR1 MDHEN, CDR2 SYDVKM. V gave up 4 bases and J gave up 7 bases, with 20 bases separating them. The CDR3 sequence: CASSSTGPGSREQYF. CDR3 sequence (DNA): TGTGCCAGCAGTTCCACCGGACCAGGGTCACGGGAGCAGTACTTC.

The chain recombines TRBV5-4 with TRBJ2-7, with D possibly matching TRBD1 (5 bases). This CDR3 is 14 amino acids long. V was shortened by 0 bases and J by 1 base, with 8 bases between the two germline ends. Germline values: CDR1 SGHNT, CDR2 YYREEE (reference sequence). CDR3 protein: CASSLVQGSYEQYF. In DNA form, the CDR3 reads TGTGCCAGCAGCTTGGTCCAGGGATCCTACGAGCAGTACTTC.

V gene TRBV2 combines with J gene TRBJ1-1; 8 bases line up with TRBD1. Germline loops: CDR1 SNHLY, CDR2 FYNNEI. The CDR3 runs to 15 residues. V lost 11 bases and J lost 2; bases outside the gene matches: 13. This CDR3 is CAGGGQGATNTEAFF. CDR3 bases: TGTGCCGGGGGAGGGCAGGGGGCTACCAACACTGAAGCTTTCTTT.

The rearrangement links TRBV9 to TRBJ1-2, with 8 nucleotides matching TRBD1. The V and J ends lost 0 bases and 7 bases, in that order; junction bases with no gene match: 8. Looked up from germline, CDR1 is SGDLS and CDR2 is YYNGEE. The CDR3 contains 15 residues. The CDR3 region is CASSVEGQGAFGYTF. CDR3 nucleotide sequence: TGTGCCAGCAGCGTAGAGGGTCAGGGGGCGTTTGGCTACACCTTC.

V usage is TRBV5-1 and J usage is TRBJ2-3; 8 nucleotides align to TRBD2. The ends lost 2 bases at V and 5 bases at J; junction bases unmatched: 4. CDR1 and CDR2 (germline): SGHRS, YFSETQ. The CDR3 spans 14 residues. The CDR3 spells CASSLAGVGDTQYF. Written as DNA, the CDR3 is TGCGCCAGCAGCTTAGCGGGGGTGGGAGATACGCAGTATTTT.

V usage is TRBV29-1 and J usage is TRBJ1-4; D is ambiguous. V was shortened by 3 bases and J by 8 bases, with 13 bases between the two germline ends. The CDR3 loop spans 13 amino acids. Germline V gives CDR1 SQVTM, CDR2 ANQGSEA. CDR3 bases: TGCAGCGTTGAGGTGTACGGGGAGGAAAAACTGTTTTTT. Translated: CSVEVYGEEKLFF.

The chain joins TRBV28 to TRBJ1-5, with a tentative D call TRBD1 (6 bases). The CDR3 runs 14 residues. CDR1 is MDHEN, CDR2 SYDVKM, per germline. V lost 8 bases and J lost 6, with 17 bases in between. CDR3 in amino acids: CASGGLRGGQPQHF. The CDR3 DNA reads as TGTGCCAGCGGGGGATTAAGGGGGGGTCAGCCCCAGCATTTT.

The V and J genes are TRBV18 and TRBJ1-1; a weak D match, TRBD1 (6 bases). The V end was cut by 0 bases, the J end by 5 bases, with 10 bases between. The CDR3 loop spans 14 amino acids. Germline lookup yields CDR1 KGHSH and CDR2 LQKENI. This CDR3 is CASSPPRGRTEAFF. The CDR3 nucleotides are TGTGCCAGCTCACCACCGAGGGGGAGAACTGAAGCTTTCTTT.

This chain's CDR3 is CASSFLQGDFYEQYF. CDR3 coding DNA: TGTGCCAGCAGCTTCTTACAAGGAGACTTTTACGAGCAGTACTTC. The chain couples TRBV13 to TRBJ2-7; D remains ambiguous. Germline CDR1 and CDR2: PRHDT and FYEKMQ (reference sequence). Trimming left V 3 bases short and J 4 bases short, with 16 bases between. The CDR3 totals 15 residues.

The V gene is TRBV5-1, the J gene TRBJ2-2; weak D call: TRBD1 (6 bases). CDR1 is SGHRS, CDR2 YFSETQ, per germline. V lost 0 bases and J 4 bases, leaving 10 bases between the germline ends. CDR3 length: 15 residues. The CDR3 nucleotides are TGCGCCAGCAGCTTGGGCGGACAGTTCACCGGGGAGCTGTTTTTT. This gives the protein CASSLGGQFTGELFF.

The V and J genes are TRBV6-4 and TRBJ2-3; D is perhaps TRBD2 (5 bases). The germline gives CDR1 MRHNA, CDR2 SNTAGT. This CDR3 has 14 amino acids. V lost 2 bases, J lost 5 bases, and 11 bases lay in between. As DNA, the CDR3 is TGTGCCAGCAGTGACGAGGGCGAGGGAGATACGCAGTATTTT. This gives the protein CASSDEGEGDTQYF.

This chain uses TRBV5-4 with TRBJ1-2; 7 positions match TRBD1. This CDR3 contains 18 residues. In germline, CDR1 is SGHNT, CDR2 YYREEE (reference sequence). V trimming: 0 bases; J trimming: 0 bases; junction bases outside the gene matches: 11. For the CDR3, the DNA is TGTGCCAGCAGCTTGGGAGGGGCAGGGCAGGGGGCTAACTATGGCTACACCTTC. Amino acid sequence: CASSLGGAGQGANYGYTF.

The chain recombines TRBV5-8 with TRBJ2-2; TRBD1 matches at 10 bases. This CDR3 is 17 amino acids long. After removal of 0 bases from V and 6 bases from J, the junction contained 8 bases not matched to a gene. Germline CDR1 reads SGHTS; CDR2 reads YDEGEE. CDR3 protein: CASSLARDRGGSGELFF. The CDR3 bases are TGTGCCAGCAGCTTGGCCCGGGACAGGGGTGGATCCGGGGAGCTGTTTTTT.

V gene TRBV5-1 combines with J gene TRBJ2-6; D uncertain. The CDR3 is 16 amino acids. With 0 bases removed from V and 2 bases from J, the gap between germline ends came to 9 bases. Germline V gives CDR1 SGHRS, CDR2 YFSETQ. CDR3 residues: CASSLASGTGANVLTF. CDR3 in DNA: TGCGCCAGCAGCTTGGCCAGTGGTACTGGGGCCAACGTCCTGACTTTC.

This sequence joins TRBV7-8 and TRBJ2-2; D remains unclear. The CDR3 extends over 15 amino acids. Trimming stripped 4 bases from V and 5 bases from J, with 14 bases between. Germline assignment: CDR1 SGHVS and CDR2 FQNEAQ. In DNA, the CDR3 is TGTGCCAGCAGCTCCGGGTCTTCTTATACCGGGGAGCTGTTTTTT. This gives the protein CASSSGSSYTGELFF.

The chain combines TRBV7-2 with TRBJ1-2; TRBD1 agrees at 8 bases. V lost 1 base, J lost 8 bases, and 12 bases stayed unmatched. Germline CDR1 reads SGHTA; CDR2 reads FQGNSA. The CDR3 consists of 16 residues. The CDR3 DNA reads TGTGCCAGCAGCTTAGTCGGTCAGGGGGCAAGAGGAGGCTACACCTTC. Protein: CASSLVGQGARGGYTF.

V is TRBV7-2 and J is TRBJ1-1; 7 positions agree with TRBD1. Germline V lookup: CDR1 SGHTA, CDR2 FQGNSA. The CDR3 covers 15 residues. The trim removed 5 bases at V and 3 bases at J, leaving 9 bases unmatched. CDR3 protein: CASSLQGPGDTEAFF. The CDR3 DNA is TGTGCCAGCAGCCTACAGGGGCCAGGGGACACTGAAGCTTTCTTT. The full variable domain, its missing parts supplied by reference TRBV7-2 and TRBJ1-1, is GAGVSQSPSNKVTEKGKDVELRCDPISGHTALYWYRQSLGQGLEFLIYFQGNSAPDKSGLPSDRFSAERTGGSVSTLTIQRTQQEDSAVYLCASSLQGPGDTEAFFGQGTRLTVV.

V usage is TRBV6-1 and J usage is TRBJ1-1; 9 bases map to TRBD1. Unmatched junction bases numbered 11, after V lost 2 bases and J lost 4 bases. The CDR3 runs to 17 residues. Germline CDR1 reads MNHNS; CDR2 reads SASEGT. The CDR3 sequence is CASSERPWTGASTEAFF. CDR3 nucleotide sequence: TGTGCCAGCAGTGAAAGACCATGGACAGGGGCTAGCACTGAAGCTTTCTTT.

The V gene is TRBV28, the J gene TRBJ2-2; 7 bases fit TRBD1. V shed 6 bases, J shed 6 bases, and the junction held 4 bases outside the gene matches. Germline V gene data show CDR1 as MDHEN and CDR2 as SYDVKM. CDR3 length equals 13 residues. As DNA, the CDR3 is TGTGCCAGCAGGACAGGGTCAGCCGGGGAGCTGTTTTTT. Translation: CASRTGSAGELFF.

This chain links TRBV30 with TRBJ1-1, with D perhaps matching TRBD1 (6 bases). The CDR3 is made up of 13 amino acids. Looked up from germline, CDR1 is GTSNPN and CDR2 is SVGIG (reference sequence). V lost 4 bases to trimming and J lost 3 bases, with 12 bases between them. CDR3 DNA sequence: TGTGCCTGGACACAGGGATTGGACACTGAAGCTTTCTTT. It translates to CAWTQGLDTEAFF.

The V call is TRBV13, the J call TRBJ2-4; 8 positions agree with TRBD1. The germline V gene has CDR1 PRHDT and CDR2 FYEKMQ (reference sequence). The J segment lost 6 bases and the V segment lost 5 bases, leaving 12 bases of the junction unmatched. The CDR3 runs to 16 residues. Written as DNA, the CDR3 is TGTGCCAGCAGCGCAGGGAGGACAGGGCTTGGAAACATTCAGTACTTC. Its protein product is CASSAGRTGLGNIQYF.

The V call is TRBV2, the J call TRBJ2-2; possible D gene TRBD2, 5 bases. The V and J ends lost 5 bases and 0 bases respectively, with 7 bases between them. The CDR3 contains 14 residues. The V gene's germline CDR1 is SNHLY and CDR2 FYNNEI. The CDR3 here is CASSSGANTGELFF. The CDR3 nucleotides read TGTGCCAGCAGTTCCGGGGCGAACACCGGGGAGCTGTTTTTT.

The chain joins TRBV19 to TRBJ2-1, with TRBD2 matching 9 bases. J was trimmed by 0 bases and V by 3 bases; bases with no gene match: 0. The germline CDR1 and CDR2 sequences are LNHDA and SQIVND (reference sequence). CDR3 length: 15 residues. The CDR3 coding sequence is TGTGCCAGTAGTATTAGCGGGAGCTCCTACAATGAGCAGTTCTTC. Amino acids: CASSISGSSYNEQFF.

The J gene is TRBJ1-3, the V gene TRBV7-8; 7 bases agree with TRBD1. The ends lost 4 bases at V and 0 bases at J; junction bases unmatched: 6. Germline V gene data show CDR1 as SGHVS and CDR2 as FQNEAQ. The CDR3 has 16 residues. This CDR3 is CASSSYDRDSGNTIYF. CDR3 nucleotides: TGTGCCAGCAGCTCCTATGACAGGGACTCTGGAAACACCATATATTTT.

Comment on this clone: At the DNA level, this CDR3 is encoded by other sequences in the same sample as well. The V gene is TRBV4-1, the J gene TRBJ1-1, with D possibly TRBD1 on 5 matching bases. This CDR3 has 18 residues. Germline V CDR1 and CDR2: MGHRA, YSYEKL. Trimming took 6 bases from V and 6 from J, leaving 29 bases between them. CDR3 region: CASRPLTGSGSRSSEAFF. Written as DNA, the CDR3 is TGCGCCAGCAGGCCATTAACAGGTTCTGGCTCAAGGAGCTCTGAAGCTTTCTTT.

CDR3 coding DNA: TGTGCCAGCAGCCAACAGGGCGGTAGTACTGAAGCTTTCTTT. Translation: CASSQQGGSTEAFF. The chain employs TRBV7-2 and TRBJ1-1, with D possibly TRBD1 on 6 matching bases. Trimming pared 5 bases from V and 5 bases from J, leaving 15 bases between. The length of the CDR3 is 14 residues. Looked up from germline, CDR1 is SGHTA and CDR2 is FQGNSA.

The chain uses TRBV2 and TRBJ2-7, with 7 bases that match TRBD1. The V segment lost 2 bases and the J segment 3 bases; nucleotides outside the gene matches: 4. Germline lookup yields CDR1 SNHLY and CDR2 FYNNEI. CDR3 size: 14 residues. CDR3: CASSEFRDSYEQYF. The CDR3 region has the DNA TGTGCCAGCAGTGAATTTCGGGACAGCTACGAGCAGTACTTC.

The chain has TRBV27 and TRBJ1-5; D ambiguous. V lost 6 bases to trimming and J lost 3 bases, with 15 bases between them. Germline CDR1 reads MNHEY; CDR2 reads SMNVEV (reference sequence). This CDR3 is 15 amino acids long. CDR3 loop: CASRPIDTFNQPQHF. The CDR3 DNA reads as TGTGCCAGCAGGCCCATCGACACCTTCAATCAGCCCCAGCATTTT.

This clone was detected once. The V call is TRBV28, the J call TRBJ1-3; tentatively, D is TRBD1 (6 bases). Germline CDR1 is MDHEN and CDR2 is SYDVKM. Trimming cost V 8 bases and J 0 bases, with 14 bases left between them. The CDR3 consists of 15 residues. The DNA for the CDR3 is TGTGCCAGCGGACGGACAGAACACTCTGGAAACACCATATATTTT. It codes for CASGRTEHSGNTIYF.